This T cell receptor (beta chain) was identified in a study of T-cell reconstitution after alpha-beta-depleted transplantation in children. General observations from the study: The origin of alpha-beta T cells about two months after transplant was reportedly several hundred expanded graft clones. T-cell numbers and diversity, one year after transplant, stemmed largely from T cells that were newly produced. High day-60 TCRbeta diversity in some patients came from surviving recipient T cells and thymic progenitors.

The library targeted TCRbeta and was prepared with unique molecular identifiers. MiXCR was run by TCRdb on the PCR reads, yielding one entry per CDR3 protein. The table includes some 300,000 distinct CDR3 sequences, around 10% detected once. Germline CDR1 is MDHEN and CDR2 is SYDVKM. The CDR3 length is 11 residues. Trimming took off 4 bases at V and 5 bases at J, with 6 bases between the two ends. This clonotype was seen ten or more times. Its antigen is as yet unknown. The chain couples TRBV28 to TRBJ2-7; D is uncertain. The clonotype was recovered from a boy in the first two years of life with acute myeloid leukemia, due to receive a stem cell transplant. The specimen was PBMCs, collected before TCRalphabeta/CD19-depleted stem cell transplant. CDR3 residues: CASSSRNEQYF. The CDR3 DNA follows: TGTGCCAGCAGTTCAAGGAACGAGCAGTACTTC.